The entry below describes one T cell receptor (beta chain). Trimming left V 6 bases short and J 7 bases short, with 7 bases between. From germline, CDR1 is LGHNT and CDR2 FRNRAP. The CDR3 covers 11 residues. The data belong to a study of blood T cell repertoires in COVID-19. Overall study: Donors in the United States, Italy and Spain gave samples during acute or convalescent COVID-19. The analysed material was cDNA or gDNA that came from T cells, B-cell-depleted T cells, or PBMCs.

Per the authors' pipeline: By means of reference gene primer amplification, nucleated cell counts were estimated. Profiled with immunoSEQ multiplex PCR; TCRdb holds only in-frame clones, not every one. V and J calls and clone size are given by that table; D and trimming were obtained from the DNA. The sample holds approximately 180,000 clones, around 85% seen once. This chain connects TRBV12-5 to TRBJ1-5; D is ambiguous. The TCR sequence derives from a woman of 80 years or more with acute or convalescent COVID-19. The material sequenced was peripheral blood. The CDR3 sequence: CASGIGQPQHF. CDR3 nucleotide sequence: TGTGCTAGTGGCATCGGGCAGCCCCAGCATTTT.